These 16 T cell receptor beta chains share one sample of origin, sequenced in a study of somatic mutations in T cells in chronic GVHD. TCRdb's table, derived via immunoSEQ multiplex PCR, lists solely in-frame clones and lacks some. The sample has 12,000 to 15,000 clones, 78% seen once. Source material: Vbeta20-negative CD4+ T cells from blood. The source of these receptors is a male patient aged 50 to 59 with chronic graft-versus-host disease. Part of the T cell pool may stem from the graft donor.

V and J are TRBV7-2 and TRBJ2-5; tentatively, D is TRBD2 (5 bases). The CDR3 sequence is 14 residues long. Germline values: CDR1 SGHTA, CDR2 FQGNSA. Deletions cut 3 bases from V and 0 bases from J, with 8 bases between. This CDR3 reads CASSFAGNQETQYF. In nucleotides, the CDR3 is TGTGCCAGCAGCTTTGCCGGGAACCAAGAGACCCAGTACTTC.

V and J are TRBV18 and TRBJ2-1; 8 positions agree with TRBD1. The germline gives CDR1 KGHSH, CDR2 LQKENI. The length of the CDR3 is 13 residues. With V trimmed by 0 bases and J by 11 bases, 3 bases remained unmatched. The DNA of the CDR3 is TGTGCCAGCTCACCACCGACAGGGGACAAGCAGTTCTTC. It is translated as CASSPPTGDKQFF. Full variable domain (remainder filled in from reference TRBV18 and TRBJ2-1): NAGVMQNPRHLVRRRGQEARLRCSPMKGHSHVYWYRQLPEEGLKFMVYLQKENIIDESGMPKERFSAEFPKEGPSILRIQQVVRGDSAAYFCASSPPTGDKQFFGPGTRLTVL.

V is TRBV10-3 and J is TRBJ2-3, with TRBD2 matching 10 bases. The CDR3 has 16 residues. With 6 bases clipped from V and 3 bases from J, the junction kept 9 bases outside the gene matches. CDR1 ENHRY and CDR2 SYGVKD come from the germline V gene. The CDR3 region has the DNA TGTGCCATCAGCGGCTTCACGGGACTAGCGACAGATACGCAGTATTTT. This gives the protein CAISGFTGLATDTQYF.

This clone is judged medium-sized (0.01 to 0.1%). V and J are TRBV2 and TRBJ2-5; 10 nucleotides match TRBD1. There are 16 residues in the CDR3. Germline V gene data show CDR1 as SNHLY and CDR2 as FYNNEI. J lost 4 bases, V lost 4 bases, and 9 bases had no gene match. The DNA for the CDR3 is TGTGCCAGCAGTGTATTAGTAGGACAGGGGGTAGAGACCCAGTACTTC. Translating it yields CASSVLVGQGVETQYF.

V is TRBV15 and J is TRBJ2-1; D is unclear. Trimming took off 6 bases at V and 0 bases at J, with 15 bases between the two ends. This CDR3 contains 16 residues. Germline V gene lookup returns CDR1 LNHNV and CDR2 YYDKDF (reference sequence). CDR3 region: CATSDKESSSYNEQFF. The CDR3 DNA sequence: TGTGCCACCAGTGATAAGGAGAGTAGCTCCTACAATGAGCAGTTCTTC.

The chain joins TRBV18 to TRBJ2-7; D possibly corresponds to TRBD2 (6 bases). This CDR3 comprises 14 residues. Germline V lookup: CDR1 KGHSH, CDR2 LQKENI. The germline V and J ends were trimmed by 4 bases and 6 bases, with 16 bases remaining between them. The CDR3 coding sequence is TGTGCCAGCTCACGAGGAGGGGCGCAATCCGAGCAGTACTTC. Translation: CASSRGGAQSEQYF.

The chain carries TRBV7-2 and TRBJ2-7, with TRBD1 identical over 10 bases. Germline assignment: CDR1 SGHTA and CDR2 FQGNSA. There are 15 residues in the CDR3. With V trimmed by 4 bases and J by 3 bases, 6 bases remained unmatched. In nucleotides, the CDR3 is TGTGCCAGCAGCTCGCCGACAGGGGGCCACTACGAGCAGTACTTC. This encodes CASSSPTGGHYEQYF.

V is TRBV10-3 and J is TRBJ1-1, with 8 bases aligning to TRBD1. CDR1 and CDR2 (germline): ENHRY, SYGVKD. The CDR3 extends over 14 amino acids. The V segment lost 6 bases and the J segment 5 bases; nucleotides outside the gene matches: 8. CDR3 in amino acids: CAISPTDRETEAFF. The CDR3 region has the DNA TGTGCCATCAGCCCAACGGACAGGGAAACTGAAGCTTTCTTT.

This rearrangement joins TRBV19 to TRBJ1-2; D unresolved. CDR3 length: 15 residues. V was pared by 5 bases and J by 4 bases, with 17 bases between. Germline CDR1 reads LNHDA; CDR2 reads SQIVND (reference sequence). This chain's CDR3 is CASSDRPGSGYGYTF. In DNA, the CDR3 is TGTGCCAGTAGTGACCGCCCCGGCTCAGGCTATGGCTACACCTTC.

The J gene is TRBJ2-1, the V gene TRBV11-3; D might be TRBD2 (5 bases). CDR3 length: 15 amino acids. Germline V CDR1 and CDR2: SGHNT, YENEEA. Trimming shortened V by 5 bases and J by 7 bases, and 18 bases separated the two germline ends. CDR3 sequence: CASSPWSGRLNEQFF. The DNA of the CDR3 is TGTGCCAGCAGCCCCTGGAGCGGTCGGCTTAATGAGCAGTTCTTC.

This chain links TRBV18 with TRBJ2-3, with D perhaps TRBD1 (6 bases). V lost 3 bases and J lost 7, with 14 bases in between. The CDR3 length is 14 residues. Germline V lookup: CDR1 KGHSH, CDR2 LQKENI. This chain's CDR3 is CASSPGTRHYTQYF. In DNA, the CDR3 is TGTGCCAGCTCACCCGGGACACGTCATTATACGCAGTATTTT.

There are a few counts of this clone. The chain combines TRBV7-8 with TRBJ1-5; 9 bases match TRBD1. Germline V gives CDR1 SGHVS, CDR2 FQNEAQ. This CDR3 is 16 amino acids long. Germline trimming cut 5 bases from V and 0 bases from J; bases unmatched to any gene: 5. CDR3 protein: CASSRDRALSNQPQHF. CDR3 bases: TGTGCCAGCAGCCGGGACAGGGCACTTAGCAATCAGCCCCAGCATTTT. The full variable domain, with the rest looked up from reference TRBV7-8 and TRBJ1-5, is GAGVSQSPRYKVAKRGQDVALRCDPISGHVSLFWYQQALGQGPEFLTYFQNEAQLDKSGLPSDRFFAERPEGSVSTLKIQRTQQEDSAVYLCASSRDRALSNQPQHFGDGTRLSIL.

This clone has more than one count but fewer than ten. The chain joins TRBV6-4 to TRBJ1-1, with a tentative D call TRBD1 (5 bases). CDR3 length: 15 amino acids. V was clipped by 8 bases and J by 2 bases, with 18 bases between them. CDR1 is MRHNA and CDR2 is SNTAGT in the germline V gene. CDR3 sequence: CASFTLGGGNTEAFF. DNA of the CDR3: TGTGCCAGCTTCACTCTGGGCGGGGGAAACACTGAAGCTTTCTTT.

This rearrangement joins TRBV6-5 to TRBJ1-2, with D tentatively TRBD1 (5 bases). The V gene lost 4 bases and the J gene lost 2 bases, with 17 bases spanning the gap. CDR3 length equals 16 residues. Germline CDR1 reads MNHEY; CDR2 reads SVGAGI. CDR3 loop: CASSSHAGGENYGYTF. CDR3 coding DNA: TGTGCCAGCAGTTCCCACGCCGGAGGGGAAAACTATGGCTACACCTTC.

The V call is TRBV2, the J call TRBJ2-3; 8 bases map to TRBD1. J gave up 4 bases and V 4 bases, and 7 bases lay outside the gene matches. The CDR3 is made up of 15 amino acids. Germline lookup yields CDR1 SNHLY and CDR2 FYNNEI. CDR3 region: CASSGRQGAADTQYF. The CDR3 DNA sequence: TGTGCCAGCAGTGGGAGGCAGGGGGCAGCAGATACGCAGTATTTT.

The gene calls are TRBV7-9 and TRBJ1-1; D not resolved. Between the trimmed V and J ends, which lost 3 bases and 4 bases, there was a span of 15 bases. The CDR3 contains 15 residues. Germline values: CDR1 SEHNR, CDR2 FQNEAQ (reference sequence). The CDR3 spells CASSLRTGGLTEAFF. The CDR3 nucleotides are TGTGCCAGCAGCTTGAGGACCGGCGGGCTCACTGAAGCTTTCTTT.